This TCR beta chain was sequenced for a study of T-cell reconstitution after alpha-beta-depleted transplantation in children (dated by TCRdb to about 2016). A note on the overall study: T-cell immune reconstitution after TCRalphabeta/CD19-depleted allogeneic hematopoietic cell transplantation in children was quantitatively tracked in the study by means of TCR repertoire profiling.

The germline V and J ends show losses of 3 bases and 4 bases respectively, and no gene match explains 7 bases of the junction. The germline V gene encodes CDR1 LGHDT and CDR2 YNNKEL (reference sequence). From the cysteine through the phenylalanine, the CDR3 covers 16 amino acids. CDR3 DNA only is kept here, 48 bases in frame from base 1. The sample's treatment or condition label, in plain terms: allogeneic hematopoietic cell transplantation with graft depleted of TCRalphabeta T cells and CD19 B cells. The children who served as transplant recipients had been given grafts of TCRalphabeta/CD19-depleted allogeneic hematopoietic cells. The paper as a whole reports these results and caveats: The apparently early alphabetaT-cell count recovery about two months after transplant was reportedly dependent on only several hundred rapidly expanded clones derived from non-depleted graft cells. Hyperexpanded clone frequencies declined over subsequent months; after one year, T-cell counts and TCRbeta diversity were mostly attributed to newly produced T cells. The high TCRbeta diversity at day 60 in some patients was ascribed to recipient T cells and intrathymic progenitors that had survived conditioning.

Preparation of the library involved PCR. The sequencer listed for this sample is Illumina HiSeq 2500. TCR library preparation used molecular barcoding, with unique molecular identifiers applied to normalize quantification of the TCRbeta repertoire. TCRdb took the public reads, trimmed them with fastp at Q25, ran MiXCR for clone calling and kept in-frame beta chains. Duplicate CDR3 protein sequences are folded into a single record with the most common DNA and genes. This sample is represented by about 400,000 distinct CDR3 sequences; 16% of them were singletons. 29% of the sample goes to the ten largest clones. For this clonotype: No antigen is known for it. No quality values exist for individual bases; no much larger clone is one base distant.

Material: PBMCs, mostly from graft donor cells, obtained 360 days after TCRalphabeta/CD19-depleted stem cell transplant. The receptor was derived from a boy in the first two years of life who had a stem cell transplant for Wiskott-Aldrich syndrome, so the T cells may come from the graft donor. The rearrangement joined TRBV3-1 to TRBJ2-1, with 9 central nucleotides matching TRBD1. This receptor has the CDR3 CASSHAQGAQYNEQFF. The nucleotide sequence reads as follows: TGTGCCAGCAGCCATGCACAGGGGGCCCAGTACAATGAGCAGTTCTTC.